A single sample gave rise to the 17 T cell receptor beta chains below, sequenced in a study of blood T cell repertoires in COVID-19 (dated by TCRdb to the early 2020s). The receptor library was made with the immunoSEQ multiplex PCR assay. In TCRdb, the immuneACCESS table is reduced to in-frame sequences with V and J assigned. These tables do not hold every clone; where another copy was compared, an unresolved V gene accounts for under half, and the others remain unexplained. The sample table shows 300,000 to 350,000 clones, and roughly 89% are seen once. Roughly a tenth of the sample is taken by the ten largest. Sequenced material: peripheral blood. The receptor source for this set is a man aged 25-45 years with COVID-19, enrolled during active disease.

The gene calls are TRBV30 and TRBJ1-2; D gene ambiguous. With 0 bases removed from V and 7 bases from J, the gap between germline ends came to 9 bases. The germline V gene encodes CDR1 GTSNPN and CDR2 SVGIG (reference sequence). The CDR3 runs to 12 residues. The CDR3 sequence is CAWSVYSSGYTF. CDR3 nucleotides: TGTGCCTGGAGTGTATATAGTAGTGGCTACACCTTC.

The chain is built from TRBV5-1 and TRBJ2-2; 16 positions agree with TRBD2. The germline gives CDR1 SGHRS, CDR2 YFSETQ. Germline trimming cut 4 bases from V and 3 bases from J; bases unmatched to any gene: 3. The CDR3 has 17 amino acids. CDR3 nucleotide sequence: TGCGCCAGCAGCCGGGGACTAGCGGGAGGGGACACCGGGGAGCTGTTTTTT. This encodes CASSRGLAGGDTGELFF.

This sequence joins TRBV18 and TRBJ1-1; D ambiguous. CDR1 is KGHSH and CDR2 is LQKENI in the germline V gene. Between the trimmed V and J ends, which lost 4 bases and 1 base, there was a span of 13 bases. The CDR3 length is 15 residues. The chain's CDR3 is CASSRTSTENTEAFF. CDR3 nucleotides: TGTGCCAGCTCACGAACAAGTACCGAGAACACTGAAGCTTTCTTT.

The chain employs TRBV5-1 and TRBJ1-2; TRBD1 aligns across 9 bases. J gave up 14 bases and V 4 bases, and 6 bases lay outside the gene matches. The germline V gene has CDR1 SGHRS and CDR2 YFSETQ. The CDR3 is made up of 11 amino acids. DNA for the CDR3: TGCGCCAGCAGCCCGGGACAGGGAGCAACCTTC. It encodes CASSPGQGATF.

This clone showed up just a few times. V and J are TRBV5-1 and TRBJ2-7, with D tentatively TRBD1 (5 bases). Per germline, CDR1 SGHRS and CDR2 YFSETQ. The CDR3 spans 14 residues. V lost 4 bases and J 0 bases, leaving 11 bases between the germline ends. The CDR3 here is CASSLRANSYEQYF. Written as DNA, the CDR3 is TGCGCCAGCAGCCTCAGGGCCAACTCCTACGAGCAGTACTTC. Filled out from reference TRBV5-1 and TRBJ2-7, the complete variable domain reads KAGVTQTPRYLIKTRGQQVTLSCSPISGHRSVSWYQQTPGQGLQFLFEYFSETQRNKGNFPGRFSGRQFSNSRSEMNVSTLELGDSALYLCASSLRANSYEQYFGPGTRLTVT.

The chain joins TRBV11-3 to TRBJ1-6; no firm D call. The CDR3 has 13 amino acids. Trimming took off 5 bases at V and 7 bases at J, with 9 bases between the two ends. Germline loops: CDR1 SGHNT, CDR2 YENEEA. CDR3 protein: CASSPGNNSPLHF. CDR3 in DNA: TGTGCCAGCAGCCCGGGGAACAATTCACCCCTCCACTTT.

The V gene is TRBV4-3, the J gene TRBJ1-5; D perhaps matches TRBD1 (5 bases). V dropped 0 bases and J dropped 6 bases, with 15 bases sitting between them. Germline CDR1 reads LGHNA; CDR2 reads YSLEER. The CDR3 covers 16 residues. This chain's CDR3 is CASSQDRGVMGQPQHF. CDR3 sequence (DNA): TGCGCCAGCAGCCAAGATCGGGGGGTTATGGGTCAGCCCCAGCATTTT.

The CDR3 DNA is TGTGCCAGCAGCTGGACAGGGACTGAAGCTTTCTTT. Amino acids: CASSWTGTEAFF. The chain has TRBV7-2 and TRBJ1-1; TRBD1 matches 8 bases. Looked up from germline, CDR1 is SGHTA and CDR2 is FQGNSA. The CDR3 sequence is 12 residues long. Germline trimming cut 4 bases from V and 5 bases from J; bases unmatched to any gene: 0. Full variable domain (rest looked up from reference TRBV7-2 and TRBJ1-1): GAGVSQSPSNKVTEKGKDVELRCDPISGHTALYWYRQSLGQGLEFLIYFQGNSAPDKSGLPSDRFSAERTGGSVSTLTIQRTQQEDSAVYLCASSWTGTEAFFGQGTRLTVV.

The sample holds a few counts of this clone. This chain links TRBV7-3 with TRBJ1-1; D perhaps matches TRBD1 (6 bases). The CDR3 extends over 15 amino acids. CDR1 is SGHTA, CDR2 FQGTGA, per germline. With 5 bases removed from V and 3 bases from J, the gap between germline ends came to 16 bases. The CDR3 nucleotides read TGTGCCAGCAGCCCCACAGGGTATGGATACACTGAAGCTTTCTTT. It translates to CASSPTGYGYTEAFF.

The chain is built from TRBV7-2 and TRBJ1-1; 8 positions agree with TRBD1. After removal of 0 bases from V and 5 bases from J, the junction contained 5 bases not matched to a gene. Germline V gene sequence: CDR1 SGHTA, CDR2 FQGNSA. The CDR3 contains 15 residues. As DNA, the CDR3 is TGTGCCAGCAGCTTAGCGACAGGGGTCCGGACTGAAGCTTTCTTT. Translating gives CASSLATGVRTEAFF.

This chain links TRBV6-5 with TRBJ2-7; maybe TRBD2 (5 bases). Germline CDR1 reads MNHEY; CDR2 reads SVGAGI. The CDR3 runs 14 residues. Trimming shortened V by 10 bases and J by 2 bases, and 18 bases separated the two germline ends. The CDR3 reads CATLGNEGPYEQYF. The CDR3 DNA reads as TGTGCCACCCTAGGGAACGAGGGCCCCTACGAGCAGTACTTC.

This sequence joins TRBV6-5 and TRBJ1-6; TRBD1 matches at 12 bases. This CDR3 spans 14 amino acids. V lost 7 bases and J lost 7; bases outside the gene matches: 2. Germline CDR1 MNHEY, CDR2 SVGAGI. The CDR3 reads CASTGQGANSPLHF. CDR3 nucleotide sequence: TGTGCCAGCACGGGACAGGGGGCGAATTCACCCCTCCACTTT.

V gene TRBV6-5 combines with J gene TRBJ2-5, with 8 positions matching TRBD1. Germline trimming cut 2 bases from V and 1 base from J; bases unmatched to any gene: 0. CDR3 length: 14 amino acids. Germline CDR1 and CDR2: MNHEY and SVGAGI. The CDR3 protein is CASSYGTGQETQYF. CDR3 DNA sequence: TGTGCCAGCAGTTACGGGACAGGCCAAGAGACCCAGTACTTC.

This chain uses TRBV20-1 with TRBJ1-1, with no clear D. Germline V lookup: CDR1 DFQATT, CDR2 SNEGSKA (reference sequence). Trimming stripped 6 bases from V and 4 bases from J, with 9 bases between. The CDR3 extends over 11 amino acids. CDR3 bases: TGCAGTGCCAGGTCCGGCACTGAAGCTTTCTTT. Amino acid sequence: CSARSGTEAFF.

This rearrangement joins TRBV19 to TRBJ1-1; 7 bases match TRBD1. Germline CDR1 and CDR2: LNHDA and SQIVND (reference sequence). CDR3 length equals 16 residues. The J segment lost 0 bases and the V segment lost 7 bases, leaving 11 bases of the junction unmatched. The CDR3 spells CASKSPGTALNTEAFF. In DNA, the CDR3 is TGTGCCAGTAAATCACCCGGGACAGCCTTGAACACTGAAGCTTTCTTT. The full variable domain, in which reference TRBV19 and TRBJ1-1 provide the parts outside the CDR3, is DGGITQSPKYLFRKEGQNVTLSCEQNLNHDAMYWYRQDPGQGLRLIYYSQIVNDFQKGDIAEGYSVSREKKESFPLTVTSAQKNPTAFYLCASKSPGTALNTEAFFGQGTRLTVV.

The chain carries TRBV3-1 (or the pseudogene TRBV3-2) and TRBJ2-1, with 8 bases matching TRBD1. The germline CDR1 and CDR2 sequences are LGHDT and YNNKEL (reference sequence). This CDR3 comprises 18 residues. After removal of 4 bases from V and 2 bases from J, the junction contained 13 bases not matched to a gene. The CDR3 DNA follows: TGTGCCAGCAGCCCGGGTGTCCCCGGGACAGGAACCTACAATGAGCAGTTCTTC. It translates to CASSPGVPGTGTYNEQFF.

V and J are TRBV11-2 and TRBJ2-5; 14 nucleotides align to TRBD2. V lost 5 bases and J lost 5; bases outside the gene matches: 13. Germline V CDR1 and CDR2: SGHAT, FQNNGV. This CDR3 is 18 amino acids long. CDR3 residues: CASSPHPGTSGRGETQYF. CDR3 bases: TGTGCCAGCAGCCCTCACCCCGGGACTAGCGGGAGAGGGGAGACCCAGTACTTC.